Presented here are 12 T cell receptor beta chains from one specimen sequenced in a study of T cells in localized non-small cell lung cancer (dated by TCRdb to the early 2020s). To prepare the library, the immunoSEQ multiplex PCR assay was applied. Held by TCRdb, this immuneACCESS table contains in-frame sequences only and omits some clones. Under half of the omission traces to an unresolved V gene where checked; the cause of the rest is unknown. This sample gives around 2,000 clones in total; 26% of them show up just once. Together, the top ten hold roughly an eighth of the sample. The starting material was normal lung tissue next to the tumor, obtained before any cancer treatment. All receptors derive from a woman aged 40-75 years with stage I lung adenocarcinoma.

V and J are TRBV6-8 and TRBJ1-1; 9 bases match TRBD1. From germline, CDR1 is MNHGY and CDR2 SAAAGT. J was trimmed by 4 bases and V by 0 bases; bases with no gene match: 0. This CDR3 is 14 amino acids long. In DNA form, the CDR3 reads TGTGCCAGCAGTTACTCGACAGGGGGCACTGAAGCTTTCTTT. Its translation: CASSYSTGGTEAFF.

This chain's CDR3 is CASSYSGTFSGNTIYF. The CDR3 DNA sequence: TGTGCCAGTAGTTATTCAGGGACGTTCTCTGGAAACACCATATATTTT. The chain is built from TRBV19 and TRBJ1-3; D perhaps matches TRBD1 (5 bases). The CDR3 covers 16 residues. Deletions cut 5 bases from V and 0 bases from J, with 14 bases between. Germline V gives CDR1 LNHDA, CDR2 SQIVND (reference sequence).

This clone is large (0.1 to 1%) within its sample. The V gene is TRBV6-8, the J gene TRBJ1-1; 8 bases align to TRBD1. In germline, CDR1 is MNHGY, CDR2 SAAAGT. The CDR3 runs 17 residues. J lost 9 bases, V lost 5 bases, and 20 bases had no gene match. This CDR3 is CASSDLATGGPKYQAFF. CDR3 DNA sequence: TGTGCCAGCAGTGACCTCGCTACAGGGGGGCCGAAGTACCAAGCTTTCTTT.

V gene TRBV19 combines with J gene TRBJ1-4; D remains unclear. The V and J ends lost 6 bases and 8 bases respectively, with 22 bases between them. Germline CDR1 reads LNHDA; CDR2 reads SQIVND (reference sequence). The CDR3 extends over 16 amino acids. CDR3 coding DNA: TGTGCCAGTAGGACCCAGACCGGGAGGGAGTCCGAAAAACTGTTTTTT. It is translated as CASRTQTGRESEKLFF.

By sample fraction, this clone is medium-sized (0.01 to 0.1%). The CDR3 region has the DNA TGTGCCAGCAGCCTTTGGACAGGAATGAACACTGAAGCTTTCTTT. The encoded protein is CASSLWTGMNTEAFF. This chain links TRBV11-3 with TRBJ1-1, with 7 bases fitting TRBD1. The germline V gene encodes CDR1 SGHNT and CDR2 YENEEA. Trimming removed 5 bases from V and 0 bases from J; junction bases left unmatched: 6. The CDR3 totals 15 residues.

V gene TRBV6-8 combines with J gene TRBJ2-5, with 7 bases lining up with TRBD1. V lost 8 bases, J lost 3 bases, and 15 bases stayed unmatched. CDR3 length equals 16 residues. CDR1 MNHGY and CDR2 SAAAGT come from the germline V gene. Here the CDR3 DNA reads TGTGCCAGCTCCTTGGGGTTAGTTGACAGGGAAGAGACCCAGTACTTC. This sequence encodes CASSLGLVDREETQYF.

A few counts support this clone. The chain is built from TRBV19 and TRBJ1-5; D is possibly TRBD1 (5 bases). The CDR3 sequence is 14 residues long. The V gene lost 8 bases and the J gene lost 3 bases, with 14 bases spanning the gap. Germline CDR1 and CDR2: LNHDA and SQIVND (reference sequence). CDR3 residues: CASAYGQSNQPQHF. As DNA, the CDR3 is TGTGCCAGTGCTTATGGACAATCCAATCAGCCCCAGCATTTT.

This clone came up a few times. The rearrangement uses TRBV29-1 and TRBJ1-1; D may be TRBD1 (6 bases). The CDR3 length is 13 residues. Looked up from germline, CDR1 is SQVTM and CDR2 is ANQGSEA. Trimming took 7 bases from V and 0 from J, leaving 12 bases between them. The CDR3 spells CSGRQAMNTEAFF. In DNA form, the CDR3 reads TGCAGCGGTAGACAGGCCATGAACACTGAAGCTTTCTTT.

Only a few counts were recorded for this clone. V and J are TRBV2 and TRBJ1-1; D unresolved. CDR1 is SNHLY and CDR2 is FYNNEI in the germline V gene. V lost 6 bases and J lost 0, with 8 bases in between. The CDR3 consists of 13 residues. The CDR3 loop reads CASRDQLNTEAFF. The CDR3 nucleotides read TGTGCCAGCAGGGATCAGTTGAACACTGAAGCTTTCTTT. Full variable domain (rest looked up from reference TRBV2 and TRBJ1-1): EPEVTQTPSHQVTQMGQEVILRCVPISNHLYFYWYRQILGQKVEFLVSFYNNEISEKSEIFDDQFSVERPDGSNFTLKIRSTKLEDSAMYFCASRDQLNTEAFFGQGTRLTVV.

The table lists this clone with a few counts. This chain joins TRBV19 and TRBJ2-3, with 10 bases fitting TRBD2. V trimming: 2 bases; J trimming: 7 bases; junction bases outside the gene matches: 6. Germline V gene sequence: CDR1 LNHDA, CDR2 SQIVND (reference sequence). The CDR3 loop spans 15 amino acids. In DNA form, the CDR3 reads TGTGCCAGTAGTATATCGGGACTAGCGACACATACGCAGTATTTT. Protein sequence: CASSISGLATHTQYF.

This clone was found a few times. V gene TRBV6-8 combines with J gene TRBJ1-1, with 12 nucleotides matching TRBD1. The germline V gene has CDR1 MNHGY and CDR2 SAAAGT. CDR3 length: 16 amino acids. The ends lost 10 bases at V and 3 bases at J; junction bases unmatched: 12. DNA of the CDR3: TGTGCCACCAATCCCGGGACAGGGGGCGCGGACACTGAAGCTTTCTTT. Its protein product is CATNPGTGGADTEAFF.

V is TRBV19 and J is TRBJ1-5; 8 bases align to TRBD1. Per germline, CDR1 LNHDA and CDR2 SQIVND (reference sequence). The CDR3 sequence is 16 residues long. The trim removed 4 bases at V and 3 bases at J, leaving 8 bases unmatched. The CDR3: CASSKDRDRSNQPQHF. The CDR3 region has the DNA TGTGCCAGTAGTAAGGACCGGGACAGGTCCAATCAGCCCCAGCATTTT.